What follows are 28 T cell receptor beta chains derived from one specimen sequenced in a study of T cell repertoires in cytomegalovirus infection. These receptors lack a known antigen. TCRdb reprocessed the reads with MiXCR, giving one entry per CDR3 protein. The sample records approximately 470,000 distinct CDR3 sequences, roughly 43% being singletons. This sample comprised cultured PBMCs, obtained from culture after CMV antigen stimulation. All receptors derive from a human donor in good health (CMV status not recorded). Some clones in this sample may be carry-over from other donors' samples.

With regard to this clonotype: At one boundary the junction diverges from the germline segment, which might be a read error. This chain joins TRBV30 and TRBJ2-5; unclear D gene. Germline-derived CDR1 and CDR2 are GTSNPN and SVGIG (reference sequence). The CDR3 sequence is 10 residues long. CDR3: CAWGEEAQYF. CDR3 in DNA: TGTGCCTGGGGGGAAGAGGCCCAGTACTTC.

This clonotype was observed many times. The chain combines TRBV7-2 with TRBJ2-3, with D perhaps matching TRBD2 (6 bases). The CDR3 covers 15 residues. Germline lookup yields CDR1 SGHTA and CDR2 FQGNSA. V was cut by 0 bases and J by 2 bases, with 9 bases left in between. The CDR3 coding sequence is TGTGCCAGCAGCTTAGCGTCGGGGGTCACAGATACGCAGTATTTT. As protein: CASSLASGVTDTQYF.

The genes are TRBV28 and TRBJ1-5, with D uncertain. V lost 3 bases and J lost 3, with 6 bases in between. Germline V gives CDR1 MDHEN, CDR2 SYDVKM. This CDR3 comprises 13 residues. As DNA, the CDR3 is TGTGCCAGCAGTTTGTGGCTCAATCAGCCCCAGCATTTT. Its protein is CASSLWLNQPQHF.

This chain links TRBV10-3 with TRBJ2-2; 8 bases map to TRBD2. After removal of 9 bases from V and 0 bases from J, the junction contained 9 bases not matched to a gene. CDR3 size: 16 residues. CDR1 is ENHRY, CDR2 SYGVKD, per germline. The DNA of the CDR3 is TGTGCCATACAACCGGGACTAGAAGCGAACACCGGGGAGCTGTTTTTT. Protein: CAIQPGLEANTGELFF.

As for this clonotype: Sequence at one end of the junction differs from germline and may be a read error. This chain links TRBV7-2 with TRBJ2-7; D is undetermined. Germline V gene sequence: CDR1 SGHTA, CDR2 FQGNSA. The CDR3 length is 15 residues. The CDR3 is CGSRPGRPGSYEQYF. In DNA, the CDR3 is TGTGGCAGCAGACCCGGCCGACCCGGCTCCTACGAGCAGTACTTC.

This clonotype was observed a handful of times. The chain is built from TRBV6-1 and TRBJ1-1, with 7 bases matching TRBD1. V shed 6 bases, J shed 1 base, and the junction held 5 bases outside the gene matches. Germline assignment: CDR1 MNHNS and CDR2 SASEGT. There are 14 residues in the CDR3. The CDR3 nucleotides are TGTGCCAGCAGAACAGGGGAAGGGAACACTGAAGCTTTCTTT. It encodes CASRTGEGNTEAFF.

The chain carries TRBV6-6 and TRBJ2-3; TRBD2 aligns across 8 bases. The V segment lost 5 bases and the J segment 7 bases; nucleotides outside the gene matches: 11. The CDR3 sequence is 15 residues long. The germline V gene has CDR1 MNHNY and CDR2 SVGAGI (reference sequence). The CDR3 coding sequence is TGTGCCAGCAGTAGCGGGGGTTCAAGTAGTAATACGCAGTATTTT. Its protein product is CASSSGGSSSNTQYF.

J is TRBJ1-1 and V is TRBV7-8, with D maybe TRBD1 (5 bases). The CDR3 is 15 amino acids. V lost 2 bases and J 0 bases, leaving 10 bases between the germline ends. Germline CDR1 is SGHVS and CDR2 is FQNEAQ. CDR3 DNA sequence: TGTGCCAGCAGCTTAAAGAGGGGCCTGAACACTGAAGCTTTCTTT. This translates into CASSLKRGLNTEAFF.

This clonotype was detected only a few times. The chain uses TRBV7-6 and TRBJ1-2; the match to TRBD1 covers 10 bases. The CDR3 runs to 16 residues. The germline V gene encodes CDR1 SGHVS and CDR2 FNYEAQ. V shed 5 bases, J shed 5 bases, and the junction held 11 bases outside the gene matches. The CDR3 protein is CASSRRDRGLGYGYTF. Written as DNA, the CDR3 is TGTGCCAGCAGCCGTCGCGACAGGGGGCTGGGGTATGGCTACACCTTC. Supplemented by reference TRBV7-6 and TRBJ1-2, the full variable domain reads GAGVSQSPRYKVTKRGQDVALRCDPISGHVSLYWYRQALGQGPEFLTYFNYEAQQDKSGLPNDRFSAERPEGSISTLTIQRTEQRDSAMYRCASSRRDRGLGYGYTFGSGTRLTVV.

This chain uses TRBV7-7 with TRBJ2-1; D is undetermined. V dropped 1 base and J dropped 5 bases, with 9 bases sitting between them. CDR1 is SSHAT and CDR2 is FNYEAQ in the germline V gene (reference sequence). CDR3 length: 14 amino acids. CDR3 DNA: TGTGCCAGCAGCTTAGACTTCTGGAACAATGAGCAGTTCTTC. Amino acid sequence: CASSLDFWNNEQFF. Full variable domain (missing parts from reference TRBV7-7 and TRBJ2-1): GAGVSQSPRYKVTKRGQDVTLRCDPISSHATLYWYQQALGQGPEFLTYFNYEAQPDKSGLPSDRFSAERPEGSISTLTIQRTEQRDSAMYRCASSLDFWNNEQFFGPGTRLTVL.

This chain joins TRBV12-3 or TRBV12-4 and TRBJ2-2; 8 nucleotides line up with TRBD1. V was pared by 6 bases and J by 0 bases, with 6 bases of the junction left unmatched. This CDR3 is built from 16 residues. In DNA form, the CDR3 reads TGTGCCAGCAGCCCCCGGGACAGGCCGAACACCGGGGAGCTGTTTTTT. Its translation is CASSPRDRPNTGELFF.

The chain links TRBV12-3 or TRBV12-4 to TRBJ2-2; TRBD2 is a possible D gene (6 bases). Trimming removed 3 bases at V and 6 bases at J, with 11 bases between. CDR3 length equals 14 residues. The CDR3: CASSFGGVPGELFF. The CDR3 DNA reads TGTGCCAGCAGTTTTGGAGGGGTGCCCGGGGAGCTGTTTTTT.

This clonotype was found a few times. The V and J genes are TRBV7-2 and TRBJ2-1; D gene unclear. Per germline, CDR1 SGHTA and CDR2 FQGNSA. The CDR3 is made up of 13 amino acids. V was cut by 1 base and J by 6 bases, with 7 bases left in between. The CDR3 loop is CASSLVTVNEQFF. The CDR3 DNA sequence: TGTGCCAGCAGCTTAGTTACGGTCAATGAGCAGTTCTTC.

The chain recombines TRBV7-9 with TRBJ2-5; 8 bases fit TRBD1. The CDR3 extends over 15 amino acids. CDR1 is SEHNR and CDR2 is FQNEAQ in the germline V gene (reference sequence). J was trimmed by 1 base and V by 5 bases; bases with no gene match: 6. The CDR3 loop reads CASSPIGTGQETQYF. CDR3 DNA sequence: TGTGCCAGCAGCCCAATTGGGACAGGCCAAGAGACCCAGTACTTC.

V and J are TRBV6-8 and TRBJ2-3; 11 positions agree with TRBD2. The V segment lost 3 bases and the J segment 4 bases; nucleotides outside the gene matches: 6. Looked up from germline, CDR1 is MNHGY and CDR2 is SAAAGT. This CDR3 contains 16 residues. The CDR3 here is CASSYSGGAGADTQYF. The CDR3 DNA is TGTGCCAGCAGTTATAGCGGGGGGGCGGGCGCAGATACGCAGTATTTT.

Details on this clonotype: The junction differs from germline at one of its ends, possibly a read error. This rearrangement joins TRBV4-1 to TRBJ2-1; D gene uncertain. This CDR3 has 14 residues. The germline gives CDR1 MGHRA, CDR2 YSYEKL. CDR3: CASRQVASTGEQFF. The CDR3 DNA follows: TGCGCCAGCAGGCAAGTAGCTTCCACCGGCGAGCAGTTCTTC.

The genes are TRBV19 and TRBJ1-5; D perhaps matches TRBD1 (5 bases). Trimming cost V 2 bases and J 0 bases, with 11 bases left between them. The CDR3 extends over 16 amino acids. Germline CDR1 and CDR2: LNHDA and SQIVND (reference sequence). The CDR3 region is CASSILGDYSNQPQHF. The CDR3 DNA is TGTGCCAGTAGTATACTTGGGGACTATAGCAATCAGCCCCAGCATTTT.

By sample fraction, this clonotype is medium-sized. The V gene is TRBV7-2, the J gene TRBJ2-3; D call uncertain. Germline V gene lookup returns CDR1 SGHTA and CDR2 FQGNSA. The CDR3 runs to 14 residues. Deletions cut 5 bases from V and 6 bases from J, with 15 bases between. As DNA, the CDR3 is TGTGCCAGCAGCCTCCGGGCCCCCACGGATACGCAGTATTTT. Its protein is CASSLRAPTDTQYF.

This clonotype was detected only a few times. J is TRBJ2-7 and V is TRBV7-9; a possible D gene is TRBD2 (5 bases). V lost 6 bases to trimming and J lost 4 bases, with 16 bases between them. Germline V gene data show CDR1 as SEHNR and CDR2 as FQNEAQ (reference sequence). The CDR3 consists of 14 residues. The CDR3 coding sequence is TGTGCCAGCAGTTCGCCGGACGGAGGTTACGAGCAGTACTTC. This sequence encodes CASSSPDGGYEQYF. The full variable domain, rest sourced from reference TRBV7-9 and TRBJ2-7, is DTGVSQNPRHKITKRGQNVTFRCDPISEHNRLYWYRQTLGQGPEFLTYFQNEAQLEKSRLLSDRFSAERPKGSFSTLEIQRTEQGDSAMYLCASSSPDGGYEQYFGPGTRLTVT.

This clonotype was observed many times. The V gene is TRBV7-2, the J gene TRBJ2-2; 11 nucleotides agree with TRBD1. This CDR3 region has 15 residues. Germline V gene sequence: CDR1 SGHTA, CDR2 FQGNSA. The V and J ends lost 5 bases and 5 bases, in that order; junction bases with no gene match: 4. Here the CDR3 reads CASSPRDRGTGELFF. DNA for the CDR3: TGTGCCAGCAGCCCGAGGGACAGGGGGACCGGGGAGCTGTTTTTT.

This clonotype has a handful of counts. J is TRBJ2-3 and V is TRBV6-1, with TRBD2 matching over 8 bases. Germline CDR1 and CDR2: MNHNS and SASEGT. The trim removed 6 bases at V and 5 bases at J, leaving 7 bases unmatched. The CDR3 loop spans 14 amino acids. CDR3 in amino acids: CASRGGLAGDTQYF. CDR3 nucleotides: TGTGCCAGCAGGGGAGGGCTAGCGGGAGATACGCAGTATTTT.

CDR3 in DNA: TGCAGCGCAGCGGACGGGAGGGGACAGCCCCAGCATTTT. Protein product: CSAADGRGQPQHF. V and J are TRBV29-1 and TRBJ1-5; TRBD1 might be the D (5 bases). CDR1 and CDR2 from the germline V gene are SQVTM and ANQGSEA. The germline V and J ends were trimmed by 7 bases and 7 bases, with 17 bases remaining between them. The CDR3 is 13 residues long.

The chain links TRBV6-5 to TRBJ2-1, with D perhaps TRBD1 or TRBD2 (5 bases each). CDR3 length: 18 amino acids. V was pared by 0 bases and J by 1 base, with 16 bases between. Germline values: CDR1 MNHEY, CDR2 SVGAGI. CDR3 sequence reads: CASSYSIERGGSYNEQFF. The CDR3 region has the DNA TGTGCCAGCAGTTACTCGATTGAGAGGGGCGGTTCCTACAATGAGCAGTTCTTC.

The CDR3 DNA reads as TGCGCCAGCAGCCAAGATTTGTCGGGAGGTTACAATGAGCAGTTCTTC. It codes for CASSQDLSGGYNEQFF. The gene calls are TRBV4-3 and TRBJ2-1; 7 bases are a match to TRBD2. Germline CDR1 and CDR2: LGHNA and YSLEER. The junction had 6 bases not matched to a gene; V was cut back by 0 bases and J by 4 bases. The CDR3 spans 16 residues.

The chain employs TRBV18 and TRBJ2-5; 7 positions agree with TRBD1. From germline, CDR1 is KGHSH and CDR2 LQKENI. The ends lost 5 bases at V and 5 bases at J; junction bases unmatched: 8. The CDR3 length is 14 residues. Here the CDR3 DNA reads TGTGCCAGCTCAAATCAGGACAGGCCGGAGACCCAGTACTTC. It codes for CASSNQDRPETQYF.

The V gene is TRBV12-3 or TRBV12-4, the J gene TRBJ2-5, with D tentatively TRBD2 (5 bases). The CDR3 has 13 residues. V lost 6 bases, J lost 5 bases, and 13 bases lay in between. The chain's CDR3 is CASSRETSETQYF. CDR3 nucleotide sequence: TGTGCCAGCAGCCGGGAAACATCGGAGACCCAGTACTTC.

The genes are TRBV5-1 and TRBJ1-1; D remains unclear. This CDR3 is built from 13 residues. Per germline, CDR1 SGHRS and CDR2 YFSETQ. Trimming took 4 bases from V and 9 from J, leaving 16 bases between them. The CDR3 nucleotides read TGCGCCAGCAGCCGAGATCTTATTGAACAAGCTTTCTTT. Translating gives CASSRDLIEQAFF.

The V gene is TRBV12-3 or TRBV12-4, the J gene TRBJ1-1, with TRBD1 as a possible D gene (5 bases). The CDR3 spans 15 residues. The ends were cut back, 2 bases at V and 0 bases at J, with 10 bases in the middle. The CDR3, as DNA: TGTGCCAGCAGTTTATTGTCAGGGCTGAACACTGAAGCTTTCTTT. Residues: CASSLLSGLNTEAFF.